The 19 T cell receptor beta chains reported below all come from one sample, sequenced in a study of T cells in Graves' hyperthyroidism and ophthalmopathy. Researchers amplified the TCR beta CDR3 regions from RNA transcripts. An initial round of RT-PCR targeting the TCR CDR3 relied on the HTBI primer set. TCRdb fed the multiplex PCR reads into MiXCR, producing one record per CDR3 protein. The sample contains about 58,000 distinct CDR3 sequences, about 49% of which appear only once. Sequencing was performed on blood. The receptor source for this set is a woman in her thirties with Graves' ophthalmopathy.

The chain employs TRBV4-1 and TRBJ2-3; D ambiguous. V gave up 3 bases and J gave up 1 base, with 8 bases separating them. The germline V gene has CDR1 MGHRA and CDR2 YSYEKL. The CDR3 runs to 14 residues. The CDR3 nucleotides read TGCGCCAGCAGCCACGTCGAGGGCACAGATACGCAGTATTTT. Translation: CASSHVEGTDTQYF.

This clonotype was seen many times. The rearrangement joins TRBV20-1 to TRBJ2-5, with 10 bases lining up with TRBD2. V dropped 2 bases and J dropped 5; count of bases not matched to a gene: 11. CDR3 length: 16 residues. The germline CDR1 and CDR2 sequences are DFQATT and SNEGSKA (reference sequence). The CDR3 bases are TGCAGTGCTAGACTCGTCAGCGGGAGGGCCCCTGAGACCCAGTACTTC. Residues: CSARLVSGRAPETQYF.

This clonotype came up many times. The rearrangement joins TRBV6-6 to TRBJ1-4; D ambiguous. The CDR3 consists of 14 residues. Per germline, CDR1 MNHNY and CDR2 SVGAGI (reference sequence). V lost 7 bases, J lost 5 bases, and 14 bases lay in between. The CDR3 reads CASKGGQYNEKLFF. CDR3 nucleotides: TGTGCCAGCAAAGGAGGGCAGTACAATGAAAAACTGTTTTTT.

At least ten counts were recorded for this clonotype. The rearrangement links TRBV4-1 to TRBJ2-1; D is possibly TRBD1 or TRBD2 (7 bases each). The CDR3 sequence is 15 residues long. Germline V gene sequence: CDR1 MGHRA, CDR2 YSYEKL. Trimming removed 0 bases at V and 9 bases at J, with 15 bases between. The CDR3 here is CASSQDPAGQTEQFF. The CDR3 nucleotides read TGCGCCAGCAGCCAAGATCCAGCGGGACAGACTGAGCAGTTCTTC.

This clonotype was observed a few times. The gene calls are TRBV27 and TRBJ2-7, with 8 bases lining up with TRBD2. The germline V gene encodes CDR1 MNHEY and CDR2 SMNVEV (reference sequence). The CDR3 sequence is 14 residues long. The V gene end was trimmed by 8 bases and the J gene end by 5 bases; junction bases not matched to a gene: 11. The CDR3 loop is CASRSGGGLHEQYF. As DNA, the CDR3 is TGTGCCAGCCGTTCGGGGGGGGGGCTCCACGAGCAGTACTTC.

This sequence joins TRBV19 and TRBJ1-5; D possibly corresponds to TRBD1 (5 bases). Per the germline V gene, CDR1 is LNHDA and CDR2 is SQIVND (reference sequence). This CDR3 region has 15 residues. V lost 5 bases and J lost 5, with 16 bases in between. The CDR3 DNA is TGTGCCAGTAGTGAAGGGACGGGGATTGATCAGCCCCAGCATTTT. This codes for CASSEGTGIDQPQHF.

The rearrangement links TRBV7-7 to TRBJ1-1; 7 bases map to TRBD1. Germline V gene lookup returns CDR1 SSHAT and CDR2 FNYEAQ (reference sequence). The CDR3 contains 15 residues. CDR3 amino acids: CAGSLEGQTNTEAFF. For the CDR3, the DNA is TGTGCTGGCAGCTTAGAGGGACAGACAAACACTGAAGCTTTCTTT.

This clonotype appeared many times. The chain joins TRBV13 to TRBJ2-3; the D gene is possibly TRBD2 (6 bases). Looked up from germline, CDR1 is PRHDT and CDR2 is FYEKMQ (reference sequence). Trimming removed 5 bases from V and 3 bases from J, with 21 bases in between. The CDR3 loop spans 17 amino acids. The CDR3 region has the DNA TGTGCCAGCAGCCCCTCGGTGGAGGGAGAGTCGACAGATACGCAGTATTTT. This translates into CASSPSVEGESTDTQYF.

The chain has TRBV7-6 and TRBJ2-3; perhaps TRBD2 as D (6 bases). Germline assignment: CDR1 SGHVS and CDR2 FNYEAQ. There are 18 residues in the CDR3. V dropped 4 bases and J dropped 6 bases, with 26 bases sitting between them. The CDR3 coding sequence is TGTGCCAGCAGCTACCTACCCCTCGGGAGTGTCGTCGGGGATACGCAGTATTTT. This gives the protein CASSYLPLGSVVGDTQYF. The full variable domain, its missing parts supplied by reference TRBV7-6 and TRBJ2-3, is GAGVSQSPRYKVTKRGQDVALRCDPISGHVSLYWYRQALGQGPEFLTYFNYEAQQDKSGLPNDRFSAERPEGSISTLTIQRTEQRDSAMYRCASSYLPLGSVVGDTQYFGPGTRLTVL.

The V gene is TRBV9, the J gene TRBJ1-1; a weak D match, TRBD1 (6 bases). This CDR3 contains 12 residues. Germline CDR1 reads SGDLS; CDR2 reads YYNGEE. Deletions cut 3 bases from V and 11 bases from J, with 14 bases between. The DNA for the CDR3 is TGTGCCAGCAGCGATGGGGGCGGATATGCTTTCTTT. Protein: CASSDGGGYAFF.

This clonotype has at least ten counts. This rearrangement joins TRBV6-1 to TRBJ1-2, with D perhaps matching TRBD1 (5 bases). This CDR3 is built from 13 residues. Germline CDR1 is MNHNS and CDR2 is SASEGT. V lost 5 bases to trimming and J lost 2 bases, with 9 bases between them. For the CDR3, the DNA is TGTGCCAGCAGTCCCGACAGAAACTATGGCTACACCTTC. Residues: CASSPDRNYGYTF.

The gene calls are TRBV10-1 and TRBJ2-2; the match to TRBD2 covers 8 bases. The CDR3 runs to 16 residues. Trimming cost V 6 bases and J 5 bases; bases outside gene matches: 11. Looked up from germline, CDR1 is WNHNN and CDR2 is SYGVQD (reference sequence). This CDR3 is CASSTGTSIGTGELFF. The CDR3 DNA reads as TGCGCCAGCAGCACCGGGACTAGTATAGGTACCGGGGAGCTGTTTTTT.

V and J are TRBV20-1 and TRBJ1-2, with a possible D match to TRBD1 (5 bases). The CDR3 runs 12 residues. Per germline, CDR1 DFQATT and CDR2 SNEGSKA (reference sequence). The V gene lost 0 bases and the J gene lost 4 bases, with 6 bases spanning the gap. The CDR3 bases are TGCAGTGCTAGAGAGGGGGGCTATGGCTACACCTTC. Amino acids: CSAREGGYGYTF.

There are many counts of this clonotype. V is TRBV6-6 and J is TRBJ1-5; D is undetermined. Germline V gene sequence: CDR1 MNHNY, CDR2 SVGAGI (reference sequence). The germline V and J ends were trimmed by 1 base and 3 bases, with 7 bases remaining between them. This CDR3 has 14 amino acids. The CDR3 region is CASSYLTSNQPQHF. In DNA form, the CDR3 reads TGTGCCAGCAGTTACTTGACGTCCAATCAGCCCCAGCATTTT.

The V gene is TRBV7-2, the J gene TRBJ2-7; the D gene is possibly TRBD1 (5 bases). The CDR3 totals 15 residues. The germline CDR1 and CDR2 sequences are SGHTA and FQGNSA. Trimming left V 1 base short and J 3 bases short, with 13 bases between. The CDR3 DNA reads TGTGCCAGCAGCTTAGGTGGGCAGGGCCTCTACGAGCAGTACTTC. Its protein is CASSLGGQGLYEQYF.

This clonotype was seen ten or more times. The V and J genes are TRBV5-6 and TRBJ1-3, with TRBD1 identical over 7 bases. The CDR3 loop spans 14 amino acids. J lost 9 bases, V lost 3 bases, and 9 bases had no gene match. Germline V lookup: CDR1 SGHDT, CDR2 YYEEEE. Here the CDR3 reads CASSSQDRQFTIYF. The CDR3 DNA follows: TGTGCCAGCAGCTCGCAGGACAGGCAGTTCACCATATATTTT.

The chain couples TRBV15 to TRBJ2-6; tentatively, D is TRBD1 (6 bases). The CDR3 spans 19 residues. Looked up from germline, CDR1 is LNHNV and CDR2 is YYDKDF (reference sequence). V lost 0 bases to trimming and J lost 0 bases, with 15 bases between them. CDR3 nucleotides: TGTGCCACCAGCAGAGATCTTACAGGGACGACCTCTGGGGCCAACGTCCTGACTTTC. Amino acids: CATSRDLTGTTSGANVLTF.

This clonotype is a singleton in its sample. The CDR3 is CSVSQGAFPSGYTF. DNA of the CDR3: TGCAGCGTCTCACAGGGGGCTTTTCCTAGTGGCTACACCTTC. V usage is TRBV29-1 and J usage is TRBJ1-2; 9 bases are a match to TRBD1. With V trimmed by 6 bases and J by 7 bases, 12 bases remained unmatched. The CDR3 contains 14 residues. Germline V CDR1 and CDR2: SQVTM, ANQGSEA.

A single count supports this clonotype. The CDR3 DNA is TGTGCCAGCAGTGAATTTAAGGAAAATAGGACAGGGGTTTCCTACGAGCAGTACTTC. Its translation is CASSEFKENRTGVSYEQYF. V usage is TRBV25-1 and J usage is TRBJ2-7; 9 bases fit TRBD1. CDR1 and CDR2 from the germline V gene are MGHDK and SYGVNS. Trimming removed 1 base from V and 1 base from J; junction bases left unmatched: 14. This CDR3 region has 19 residues.